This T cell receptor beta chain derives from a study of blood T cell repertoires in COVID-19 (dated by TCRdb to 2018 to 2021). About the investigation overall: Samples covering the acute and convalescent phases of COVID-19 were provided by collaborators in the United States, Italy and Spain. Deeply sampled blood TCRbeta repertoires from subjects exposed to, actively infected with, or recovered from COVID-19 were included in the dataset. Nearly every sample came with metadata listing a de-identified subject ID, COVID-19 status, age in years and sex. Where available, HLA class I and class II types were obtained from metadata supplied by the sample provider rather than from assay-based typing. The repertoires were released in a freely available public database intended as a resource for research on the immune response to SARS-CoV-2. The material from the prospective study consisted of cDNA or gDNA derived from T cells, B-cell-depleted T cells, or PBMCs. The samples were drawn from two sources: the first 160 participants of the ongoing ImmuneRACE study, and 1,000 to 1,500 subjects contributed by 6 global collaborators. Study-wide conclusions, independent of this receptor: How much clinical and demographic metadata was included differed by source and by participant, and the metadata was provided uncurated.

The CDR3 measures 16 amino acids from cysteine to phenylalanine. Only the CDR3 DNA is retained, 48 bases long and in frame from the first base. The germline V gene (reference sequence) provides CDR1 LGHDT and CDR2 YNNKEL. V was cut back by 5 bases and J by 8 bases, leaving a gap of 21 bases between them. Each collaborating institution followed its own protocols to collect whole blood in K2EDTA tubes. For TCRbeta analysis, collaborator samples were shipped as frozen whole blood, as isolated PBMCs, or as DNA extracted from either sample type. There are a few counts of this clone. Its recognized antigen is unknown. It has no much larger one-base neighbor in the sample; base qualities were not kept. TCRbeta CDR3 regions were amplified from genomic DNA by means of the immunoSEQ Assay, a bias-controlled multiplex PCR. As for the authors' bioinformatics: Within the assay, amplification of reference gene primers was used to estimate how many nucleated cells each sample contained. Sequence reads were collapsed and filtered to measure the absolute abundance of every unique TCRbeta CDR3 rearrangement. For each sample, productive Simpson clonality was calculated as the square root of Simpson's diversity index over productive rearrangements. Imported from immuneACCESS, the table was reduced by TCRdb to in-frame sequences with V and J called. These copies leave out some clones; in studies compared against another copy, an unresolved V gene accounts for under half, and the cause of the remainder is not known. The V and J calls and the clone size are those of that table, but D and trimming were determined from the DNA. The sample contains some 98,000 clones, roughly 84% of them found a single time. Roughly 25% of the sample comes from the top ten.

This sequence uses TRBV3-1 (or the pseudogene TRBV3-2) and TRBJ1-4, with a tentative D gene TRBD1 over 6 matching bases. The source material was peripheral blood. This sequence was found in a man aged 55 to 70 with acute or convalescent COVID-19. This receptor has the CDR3 CASSSTGTRLLEKLFF. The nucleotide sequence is TGTGCCAGCAGCTCCACAGGGACAAGGCTGTTAGAAAAACTGTTTTTT.